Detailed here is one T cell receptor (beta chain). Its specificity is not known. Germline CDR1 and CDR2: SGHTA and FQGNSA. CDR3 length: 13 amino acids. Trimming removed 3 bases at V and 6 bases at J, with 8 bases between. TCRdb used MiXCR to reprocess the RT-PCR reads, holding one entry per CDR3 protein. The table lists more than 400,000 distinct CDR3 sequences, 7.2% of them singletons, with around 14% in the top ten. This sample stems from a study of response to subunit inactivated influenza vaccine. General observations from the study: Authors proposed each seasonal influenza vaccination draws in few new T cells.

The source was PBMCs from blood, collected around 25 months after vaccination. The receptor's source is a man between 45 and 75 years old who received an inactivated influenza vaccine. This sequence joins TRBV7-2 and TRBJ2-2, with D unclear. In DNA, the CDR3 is TGTGCCAGCAGCTTCGGCTCCGCCGGGGAGCTGTTTTTT. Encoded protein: CASSFGSAGELFF.